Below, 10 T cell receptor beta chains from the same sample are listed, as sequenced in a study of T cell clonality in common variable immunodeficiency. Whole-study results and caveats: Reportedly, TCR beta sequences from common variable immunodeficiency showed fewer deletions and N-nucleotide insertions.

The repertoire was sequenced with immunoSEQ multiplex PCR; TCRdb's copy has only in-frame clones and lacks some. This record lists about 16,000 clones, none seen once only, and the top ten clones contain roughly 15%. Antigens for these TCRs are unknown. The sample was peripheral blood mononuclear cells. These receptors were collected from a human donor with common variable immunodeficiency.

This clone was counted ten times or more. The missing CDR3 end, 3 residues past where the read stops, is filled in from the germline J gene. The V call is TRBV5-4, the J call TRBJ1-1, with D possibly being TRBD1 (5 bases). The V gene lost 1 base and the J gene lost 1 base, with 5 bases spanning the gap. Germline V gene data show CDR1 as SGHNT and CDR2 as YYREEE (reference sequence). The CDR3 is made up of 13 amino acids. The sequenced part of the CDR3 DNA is TGTGCCAGCAGCTTGAGGGGGAACACTGAA. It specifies CASSLRGNTE. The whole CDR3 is CASSLRGNTEAFF.

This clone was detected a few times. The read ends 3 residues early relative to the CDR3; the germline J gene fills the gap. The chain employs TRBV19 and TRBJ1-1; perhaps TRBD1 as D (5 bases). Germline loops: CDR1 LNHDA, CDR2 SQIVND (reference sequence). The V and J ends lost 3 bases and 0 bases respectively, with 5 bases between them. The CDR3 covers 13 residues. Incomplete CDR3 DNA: TGTGCCAGTAGTATGGGGCTGAACACTGAA. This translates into CASSMGLNTE. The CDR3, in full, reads CASSMGLNTEAFF. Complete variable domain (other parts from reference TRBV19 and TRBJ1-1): DGGITQSPKYLFRKEGQNVTLSCEQNLNHDAMYWYRQDPGQGLRLIYYSQIVNDFQKGDIAEGYSVSREKKESFPLTVTSAQKNPTAFYLCASSMGLNTEAFFGQGTRLTVV.

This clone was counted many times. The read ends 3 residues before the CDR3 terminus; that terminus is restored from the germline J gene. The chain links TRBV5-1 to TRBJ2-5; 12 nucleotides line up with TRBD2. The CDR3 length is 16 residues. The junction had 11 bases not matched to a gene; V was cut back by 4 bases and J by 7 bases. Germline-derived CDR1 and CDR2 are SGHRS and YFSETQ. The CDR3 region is CASSQGLAGMRGTQYF. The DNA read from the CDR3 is TGCGCCAGCAGCCAAGGACTAGCGGGGATGAGGGGGACC.

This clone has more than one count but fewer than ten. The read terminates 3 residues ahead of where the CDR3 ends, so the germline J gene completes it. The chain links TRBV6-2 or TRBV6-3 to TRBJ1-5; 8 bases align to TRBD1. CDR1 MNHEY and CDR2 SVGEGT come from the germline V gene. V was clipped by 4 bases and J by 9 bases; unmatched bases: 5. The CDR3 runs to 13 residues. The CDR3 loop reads CASSFSGGSPQHF. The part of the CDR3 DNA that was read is TGTGCCAGCAGTTTTTCAGGGGGCTCGCCC.

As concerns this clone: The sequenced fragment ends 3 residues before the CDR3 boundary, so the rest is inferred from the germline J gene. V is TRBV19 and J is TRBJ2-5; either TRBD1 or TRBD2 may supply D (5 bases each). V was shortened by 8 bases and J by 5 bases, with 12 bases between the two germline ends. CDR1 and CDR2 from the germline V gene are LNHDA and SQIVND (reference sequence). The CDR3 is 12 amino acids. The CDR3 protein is CASEGPRETQYF. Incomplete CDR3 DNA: TGTGCCAGTGAGGGGCCGAGGGAGACC.

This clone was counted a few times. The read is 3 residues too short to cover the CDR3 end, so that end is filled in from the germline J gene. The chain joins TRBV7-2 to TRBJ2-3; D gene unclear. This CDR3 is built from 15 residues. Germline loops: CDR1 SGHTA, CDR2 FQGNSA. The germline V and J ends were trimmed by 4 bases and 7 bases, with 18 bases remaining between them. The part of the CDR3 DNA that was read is TGTGCCAGCAGCTCCCCCGAGTCCGTAGTTTATACG. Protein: CASSSPESVVYT. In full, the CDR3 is CASSSPESVVYTQYF.

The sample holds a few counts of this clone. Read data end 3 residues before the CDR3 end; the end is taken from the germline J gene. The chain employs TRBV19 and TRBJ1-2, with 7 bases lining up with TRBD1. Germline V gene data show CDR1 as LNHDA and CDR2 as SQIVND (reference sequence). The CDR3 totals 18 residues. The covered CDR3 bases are TGTGCCAGTAAGGACACCTATCGGGGTCAAGGGGGCGGCCGCGGC. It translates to CASKDTYRGQGGGRG. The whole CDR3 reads CASKDTYRGQGGGRGYTF.

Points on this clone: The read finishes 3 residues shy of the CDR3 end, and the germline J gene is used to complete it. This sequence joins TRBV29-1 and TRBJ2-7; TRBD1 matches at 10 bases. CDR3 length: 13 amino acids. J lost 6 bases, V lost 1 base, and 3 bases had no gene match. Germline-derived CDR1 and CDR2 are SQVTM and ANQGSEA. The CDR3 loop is CSVEGDRGVEQYF. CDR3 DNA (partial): TGCAGCGTTGAAGGGGACAGGGGAGTCGAG.

The CDR3 reads CASSLVGLGETQYF. The sequenced part of the CDR3 DNA is TGTGCCAGCAGCTTAGTGGGGCTTGGAGAGACC. The rearrangement joins TRBV7-2 to TRBJ2-5; TRBD1 is a possible D gene (5 bases). With the read ending 3 residues before the CDR3 end, the germline J gene is used to fill in that end. The CDR3 totals 14 residues. Trimming took 1 base from V and 4 from J, leaving 10 bases between them. Germline lookup yields CDR1 SGHTA and CDR2 FQGNSA.

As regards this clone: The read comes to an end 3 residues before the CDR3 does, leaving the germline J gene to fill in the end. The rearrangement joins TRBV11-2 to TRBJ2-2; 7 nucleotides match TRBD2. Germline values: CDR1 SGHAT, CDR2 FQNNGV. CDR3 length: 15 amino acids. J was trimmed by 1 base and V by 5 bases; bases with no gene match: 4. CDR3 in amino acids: CASSLTGGNTGELFF. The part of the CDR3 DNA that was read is TGTGCCAGCAGCCTCACGGGGGGGAACACCGGGGAG. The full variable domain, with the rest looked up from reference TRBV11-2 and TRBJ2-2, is EAGVAQSPRYKIIEKRQSVAFWCNPISGHATLYWYQQILGQGPKLLIQFQNNGVVDDSQLPKDRFSAERLKGVDSTLKIQPAKLEDSAVYLCASSLTGGNTGELFFGEGSRLTVL.